This TCR beta chain was found in a study of cytomegalovirus exposure and HLA in healthy donors. Findings and limits, study-wide: Most TCR beta V segments were productive about 87% or about 30% of the time in an earlier analysis. Rarity marked most TCR sequences, yet some public TCRs occurred in many donors. Analysis performed later found more than 15,000 TCR beta sequences associated with HLA alleles at 0.05 false discovery rate.

Worth noting for this clone: Its target is not known.

This CDR3 region has 13 residues. From germline, CDR1 is MDHEN and CDR2 SYDVKM. Trimming at V came to 6 bases and at J to 7 bases, leaving 3 bases not matched to a gene. Use of 60 Vbeta and 13 Jbeta primers characterized the PCR. TCRdb keeps only in-frame clones here, not all; method: immunoSEQ multiplex PCR. The data contain more than 140,000 clones, 75% of them singletons. The material sequenced was PBMCs. V gene TRBV28 combines with J gene TRBJ1-6, with 7 bases matching TRBD1. The origin of this receptor is a man aged 35-49 years in good health and CMV-seronegative. In DNA, the CDR3 is TGTGCCAGCAGAGGACAGGCCAATTCACCCCTCCACTTT. This sequence encodes CASRGQANSPLHF.